Reported below is one T cell receptor beta chain. The sample belongs to a study of T cells in Graves' hyperthyroidism and ophthalmopathy. RNA transcripts were the template for amplifying TCR beta CDR3 regions. An initial round of RT-PCR targeting the TCR CDR3 relied on the HTBI primer set. TCRdb fed the multiplex PCR reads into MiXCR, producing one record per CDR3 protein. The data show around 440,000 distinct CDR3 sequences, 15% to 18% seen once. Stable Graves' hyperthyroidism meant no ophthalmopathy progression within 18 months. Uncontrolled infection, other autoimmune disease, pregnancy or lactation led to exclusion. Germline assignment: CDR1 LNHDA and CDR2 SQIVND (reference sequence). The CDR3 totals 13 residues. Trimming removed 7 bases from V and 1 base from J, with 10 bases in between.

The clonotype originates from a woman between 18 and 29 years old with Graves' hyperthyroidism. The specimen sequenced was blood. This chain joins TRBV19 and TRBJ2-5; D is uncertain. CDR3 protein: CASTPPGQETQYF. CDR3 DNA: TGTGCCAGTACCCCCCCCGGCCAAGAGACCCAGTACTTC.